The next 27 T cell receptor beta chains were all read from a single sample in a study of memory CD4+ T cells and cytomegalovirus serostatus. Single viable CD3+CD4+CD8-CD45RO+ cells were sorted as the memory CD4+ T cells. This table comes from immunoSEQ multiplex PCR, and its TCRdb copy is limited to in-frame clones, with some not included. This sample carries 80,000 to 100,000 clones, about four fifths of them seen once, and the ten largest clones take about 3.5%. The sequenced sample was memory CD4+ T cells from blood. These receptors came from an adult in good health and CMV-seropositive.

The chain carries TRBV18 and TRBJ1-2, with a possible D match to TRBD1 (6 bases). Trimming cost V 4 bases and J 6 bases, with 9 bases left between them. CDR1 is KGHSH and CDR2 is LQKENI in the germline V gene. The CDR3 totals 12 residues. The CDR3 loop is CASSLNRDGYTF. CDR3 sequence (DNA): TGTGCCAGCTCACTAAACAGGGATGGCTACACCTTC.

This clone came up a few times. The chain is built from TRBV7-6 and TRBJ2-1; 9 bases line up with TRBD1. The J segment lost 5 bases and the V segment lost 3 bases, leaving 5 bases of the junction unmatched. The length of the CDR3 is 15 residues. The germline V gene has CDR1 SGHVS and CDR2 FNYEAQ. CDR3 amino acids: CASSFPGTGNNEQFF. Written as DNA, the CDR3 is TGTGCCAGCAGCTTTCCCGGGACAGGGAACAATGAGCAGTTCTTC.

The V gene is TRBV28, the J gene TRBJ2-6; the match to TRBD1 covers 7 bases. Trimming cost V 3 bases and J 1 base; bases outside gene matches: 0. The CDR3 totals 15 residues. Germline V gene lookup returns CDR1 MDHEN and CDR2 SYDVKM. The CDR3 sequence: CASSLTGSGANVLTF. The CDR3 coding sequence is TGTGCCAGCAGTTTGACAGGGTCTGGGGCCAACGTCCTGACTTTC.

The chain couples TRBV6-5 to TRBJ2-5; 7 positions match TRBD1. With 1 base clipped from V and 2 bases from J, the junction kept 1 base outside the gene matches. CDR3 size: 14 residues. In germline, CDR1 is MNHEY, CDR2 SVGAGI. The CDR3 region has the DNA TGTGCCAGCAGTTACTGGGACAGACAAGAGACCCAGTACTTC. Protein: CASSYWDRQETQYF.

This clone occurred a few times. CDR3: CVRIPLTRGRDEQYF. The CDR3 DNA reads as TGTGTCAGAATCCCTTTGACCAGAGGGAGAGACGAGCAGTACTTC. This chain uses TRBV7-5 with TRBJ2-7; the listed D gene, TRBD2, was not tested against the DNA. TRBV7-5 represents a pseudogene. CDR3 size: 15 residues.

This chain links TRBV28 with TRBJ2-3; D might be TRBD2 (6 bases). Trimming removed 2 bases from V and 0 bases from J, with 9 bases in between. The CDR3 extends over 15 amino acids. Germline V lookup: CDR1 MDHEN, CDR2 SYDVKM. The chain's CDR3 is CASSLGGRSTDTQYF. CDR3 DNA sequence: TGTGCCAGCAGTTTAGGTGGGAGGAGCACAGATACGCAGTATTTT.

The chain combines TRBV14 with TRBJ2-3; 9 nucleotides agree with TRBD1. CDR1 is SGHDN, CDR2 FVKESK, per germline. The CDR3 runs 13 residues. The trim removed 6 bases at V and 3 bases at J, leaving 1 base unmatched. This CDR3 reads CASRDRGTDTQYF. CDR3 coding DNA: TGTGCCAGCAGGGACAGGGGAACAGATACGCAGTATTTT. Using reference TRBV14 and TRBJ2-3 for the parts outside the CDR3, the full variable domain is EAGVTQFPSHSVIEKGQTVTLRCDPISGHDNLYWYRRVMGKEIKFLLHFVKESKQDESGMPNNRFLAERTGGTYSTLKVQPAELEDSGVYFCASRDRGTDTQYFGPGTRLTVL.

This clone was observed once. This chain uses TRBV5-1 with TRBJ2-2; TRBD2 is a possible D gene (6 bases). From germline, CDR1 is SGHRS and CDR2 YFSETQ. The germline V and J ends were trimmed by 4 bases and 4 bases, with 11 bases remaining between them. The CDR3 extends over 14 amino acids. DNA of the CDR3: TGCGCCAGCAGCGCGGGACCGACCACCGGGGAGCTGTTTTTT. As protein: CASSAGPTTGELFF.

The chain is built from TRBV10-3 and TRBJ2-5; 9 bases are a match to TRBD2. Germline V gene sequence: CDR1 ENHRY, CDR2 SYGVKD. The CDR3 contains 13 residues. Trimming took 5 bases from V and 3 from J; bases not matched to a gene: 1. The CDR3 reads CAISIAGEETQYF. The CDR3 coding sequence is TGTGCCATCAGTATAGCGGGAGAAGAGACCCAGTACTTC.

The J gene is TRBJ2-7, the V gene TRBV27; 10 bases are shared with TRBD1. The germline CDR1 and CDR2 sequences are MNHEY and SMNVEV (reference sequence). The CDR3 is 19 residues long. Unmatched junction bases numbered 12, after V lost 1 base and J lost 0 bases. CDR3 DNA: TGTGCCAGCAGTTTATGGTCCGTTCCGGGACAGGGGTACTCCTACGAGCAGTACTTC. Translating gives CASSLWSVPGQGYSYEQYF.

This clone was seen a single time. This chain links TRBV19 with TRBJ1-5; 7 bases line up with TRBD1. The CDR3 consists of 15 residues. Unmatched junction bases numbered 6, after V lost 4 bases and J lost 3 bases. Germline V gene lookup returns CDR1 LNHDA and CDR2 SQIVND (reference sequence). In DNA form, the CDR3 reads TGTGCCAGTAGTACCTCCGGGACAGCCAATCAGCCCCAGCATTTT. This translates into CASSTSGTANQPQHF.

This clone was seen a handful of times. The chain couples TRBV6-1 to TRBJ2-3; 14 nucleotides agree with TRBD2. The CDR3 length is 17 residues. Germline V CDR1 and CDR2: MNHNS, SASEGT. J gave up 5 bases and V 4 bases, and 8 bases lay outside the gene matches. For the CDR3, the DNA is TGTGCCAGCAGTGGGAACCTCGGACTAGCGGGAGGAGATACGCAGTATTTT. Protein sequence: CASSGNLGLAGGDTQYF.

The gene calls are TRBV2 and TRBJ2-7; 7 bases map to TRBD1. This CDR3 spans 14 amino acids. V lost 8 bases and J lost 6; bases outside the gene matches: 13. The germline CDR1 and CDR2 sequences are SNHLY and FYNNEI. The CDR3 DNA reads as TGTGCCAGCCATCTTATGGGACAGACGGGCGAGCAGTACTTC. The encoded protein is CASHLMGQTGEQYF.

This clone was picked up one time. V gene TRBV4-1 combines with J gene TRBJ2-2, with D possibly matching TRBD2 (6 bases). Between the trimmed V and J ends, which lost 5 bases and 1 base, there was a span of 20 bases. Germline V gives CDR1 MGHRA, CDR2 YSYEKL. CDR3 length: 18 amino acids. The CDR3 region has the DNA TGCGCCAGCAGCAAAAGGGGTACGGGGGTGGAGAACACCGGGGAGCTGTTTTTT. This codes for CASSKRGTGVENTGELFF.

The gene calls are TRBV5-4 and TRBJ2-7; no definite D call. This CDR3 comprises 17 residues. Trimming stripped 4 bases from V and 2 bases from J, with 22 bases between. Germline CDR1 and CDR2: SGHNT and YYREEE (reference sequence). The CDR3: CASSPKGAKGRTYEQYF. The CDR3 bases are TGTGCCAGCAGCCCCAAAGGCGCAAAGGGCAGGACCTACGAGCAGTACTTC.

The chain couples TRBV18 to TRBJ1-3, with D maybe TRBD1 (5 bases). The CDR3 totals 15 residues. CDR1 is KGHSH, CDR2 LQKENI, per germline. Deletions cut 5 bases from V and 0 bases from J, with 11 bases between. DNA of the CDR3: TGTGCCAGCTCATCCACAGGTACCTCTGGAAACACCATATATTTT. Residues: CASSSTGTSGNTIYF.

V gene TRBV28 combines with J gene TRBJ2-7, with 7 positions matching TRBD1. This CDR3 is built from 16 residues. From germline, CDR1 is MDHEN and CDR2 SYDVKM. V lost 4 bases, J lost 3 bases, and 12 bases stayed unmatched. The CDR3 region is CASSSPTGDGYYEQYF. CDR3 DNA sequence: TGTGCCAGCAGTTCACCCACAGGGGACGGATACTACGAGCAGTACTTC.

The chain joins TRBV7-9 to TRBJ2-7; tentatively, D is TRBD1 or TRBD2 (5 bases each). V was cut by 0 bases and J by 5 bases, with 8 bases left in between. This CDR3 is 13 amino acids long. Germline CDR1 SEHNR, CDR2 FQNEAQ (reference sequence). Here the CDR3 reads CASSLARDHEQYF. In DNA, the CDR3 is TGTGCCAGCAGCTTAGCCAGGGACCACGAGCAGTACTTC. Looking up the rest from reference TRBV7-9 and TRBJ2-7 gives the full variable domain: DTGVSQNPRHKITKRGQNVTFRCDPISEHNRLYWYRQTLGQGPEFLTYFQNEAQLEKSRLLSDRFSAERPKGSFSTLEIQRTEQGDSAMYLCASSLARDHEQYFGPGTRLTVT.

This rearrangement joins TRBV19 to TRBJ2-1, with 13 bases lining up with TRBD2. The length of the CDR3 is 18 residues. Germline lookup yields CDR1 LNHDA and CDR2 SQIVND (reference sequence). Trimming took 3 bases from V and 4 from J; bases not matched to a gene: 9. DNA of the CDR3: TGTGCCAGTAGTATGCGACTAGCGGGAGGCCCCCAATACAATGAGCAGTTCTTC. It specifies CASSMRLAGGPQYNEQFF.

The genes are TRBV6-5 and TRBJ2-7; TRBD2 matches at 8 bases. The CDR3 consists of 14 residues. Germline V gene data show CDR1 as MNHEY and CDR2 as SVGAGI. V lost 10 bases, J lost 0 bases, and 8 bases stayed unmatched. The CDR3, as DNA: TGTGCCACCCGTCGGACTAGCCGCTCCTACGAGCAGTACTTC. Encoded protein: CATRRTSRSYEQYF.

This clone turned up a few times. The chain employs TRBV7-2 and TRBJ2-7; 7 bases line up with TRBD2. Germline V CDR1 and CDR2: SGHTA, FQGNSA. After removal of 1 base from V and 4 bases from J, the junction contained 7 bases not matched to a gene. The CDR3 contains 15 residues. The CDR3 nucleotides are TGTGCCAGCAGCTTAGTGAGGCGGGAGAGGTACGAGCAGTACTTC. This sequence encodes CASSLVRRERYEQYF.

CDR3 sequence reads: CASGSTGGTNEKLFF. The CDR3, as DNA: TGTGCCAGCGGATCAACAGGGGGGACTAATGAAAAACTGTTTTTT. The chain couples TRBV7-2 to TRBJ1-4; 8 nucleotides agree with TRBD1. This CDR3 region has 15 residues. The germline V gene has CDR1 SGHTA and CDR2 FQGNSA. J gave up 2 bases and V 8 bases, and 7 bases lay outside the gene matches.

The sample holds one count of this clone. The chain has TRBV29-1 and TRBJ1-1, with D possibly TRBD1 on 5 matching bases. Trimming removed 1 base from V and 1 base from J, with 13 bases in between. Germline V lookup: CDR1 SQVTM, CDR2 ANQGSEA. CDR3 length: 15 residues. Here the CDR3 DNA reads TGCAGCGTTGAAGGCCGGGGAGGGGCGAACACTGAAGCTTTCTTT. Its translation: CSVEGRGGANTEAFF.

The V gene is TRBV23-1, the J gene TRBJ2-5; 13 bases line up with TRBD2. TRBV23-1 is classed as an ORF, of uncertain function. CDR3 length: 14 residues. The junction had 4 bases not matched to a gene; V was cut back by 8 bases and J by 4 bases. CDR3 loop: CASCRLAGGETQYF. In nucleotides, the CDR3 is TGCGCCAGCTGCCGACTAGCGGGAGGAGAGACCCAGTACTTC.

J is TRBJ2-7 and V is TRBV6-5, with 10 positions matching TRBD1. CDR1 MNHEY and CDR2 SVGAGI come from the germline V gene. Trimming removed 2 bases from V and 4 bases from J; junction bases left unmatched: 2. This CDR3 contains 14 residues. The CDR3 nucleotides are TGTGCCAGCAGTTACGGACAGGGGGTTTACGAGCAGTACTTC. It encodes CASSYGQGVYEQYF.

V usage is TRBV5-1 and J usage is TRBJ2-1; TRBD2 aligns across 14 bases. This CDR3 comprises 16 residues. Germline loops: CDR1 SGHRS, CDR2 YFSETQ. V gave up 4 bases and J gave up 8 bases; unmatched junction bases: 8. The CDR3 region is CASSRGTSGSLDEQFF. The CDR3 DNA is TGCGCCAGCAGCCGCGGGACTAGCGGGAGTCTGGATGAGCAGTTCTTC.

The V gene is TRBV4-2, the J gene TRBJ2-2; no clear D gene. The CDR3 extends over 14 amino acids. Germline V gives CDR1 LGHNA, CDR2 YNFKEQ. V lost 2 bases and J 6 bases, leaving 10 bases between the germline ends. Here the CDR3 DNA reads TGTGCCAGCAGCCAAACGAGAAGGGCCGGGGAGCTGTTTTTT. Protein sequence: CASSQTRRAGELFF.